This is a list of T cell receptor beta chains from one sample in a study of blood T cells in healthy people across ages. Using its own MiXCR run on the 5' RACE reads, TCRdb lists one record per CDR3 protein. The table records 600,000 to 850,000 distinct CDR3 sequences, around 25% of them present only once. The same data also went into a second study, on T cells of mothers and their children.

The sequencing sample was made of blood. Receptor source: a boy younger than 18 in good health. CDR3s include the opening cysteine and the closing phenylalanine or tryptophan. The D gene is left open where the match is weak. Part of the rows lack a size; the others show once, few, many or a class for expanded clones.

TRBD1 | few | TRBJ1-2 | TRBV27 | TGTGCCAGCAGTTTAGGACAGGGGGTTGGGTATGGCTACACCTTC | CASSLGQGVGYGYTF
TRBD1 | - | TRBJ2-7 | TRBV20-1 | TGCAGTGCTAGAGATATAGGGACAGGGCATGGGGGAGAGCAGTACTTC | CSARDIGTGHGGEQYF
TRBD2 | - | TRBJ2-2 | TRBV19 | TGTGCCAGTACTCCGACTAGCGGGAAGGTCGGGGAGCTGTTTTTT | CASTPTSGKVGELFF
TRBD2 | few | TRBJ2-1 | TRBV20-1 | TGCAGTGCTCTCCCTCTAGCGGGGGGCAACAATGAGCAGTTCTTC | CSALPLAGGNNEQFF
TRBD1 | few | TRBJ1-4 | TRBV27 | TGTGCCAGTCGGACAGGAGGCGAAAAACTGTTTTTT | CASRTGGEKLFF
- | - | TRBJ2-7 | TRBV20-1 | TGCAGTGCCAGGCCTCCCGGGATCTCCTACGAGCAGTACTTC | CSARPPGISYEQYF
- | - | TRBJ2-7 | TRBV20-1 | TGCAGTGTGACCCGGGACGGCTCCTACGAGCAGTACTTC | CSVTRDGSYEQYF
- | - | TRBJ2-3 | TRBV9 | TGTGCCAGCAGCGTATTGACGTCTAGCACAGATACGCAGTATTTT | CASSVLTSSTDTQYF
- | - | TRBJ2-7 | TRBV3-1 | TGTGCCAGCAGCCAAGAGGAGAGTTCCTACGAGCAGTACTTC | CASSQEESSYEQYF
- | few | TRBJ2-5 | TRBV10-3 | TGTGCCATCCAACGGCAGCTGGGCGGGACCCAGTACTTC | CAIQRQLGGTQYF
- | - | TRBJ1-2 | TRBV29-1 | TGCAGCGTTGAATGTCGGGCGTCGCTGAACTATGGCTACACCTTC | CSVECRASLNYGYTF
- | once | TRBJ1-4 | TRBV5-5 | TGTGCCAGCAGCTTGGAACACGCTGCCAAAAAACTGTTTTTT | CASSLEHAAKKLFF
- | - | TRBJ2-5 | TRBV5-1 | TGCGCCAGCAGCCTCGAGACAGGTACGGCGGAGACCCAGTACTTC | CASSLETGTAETQYF
- | few | TRBJ2-7 | TRBV7-6 | TGTGCCAGCAGCTCAATACGGGGTTCCCGCTACGAGCAGTACTTC | CASSSIRGSRYEQYF